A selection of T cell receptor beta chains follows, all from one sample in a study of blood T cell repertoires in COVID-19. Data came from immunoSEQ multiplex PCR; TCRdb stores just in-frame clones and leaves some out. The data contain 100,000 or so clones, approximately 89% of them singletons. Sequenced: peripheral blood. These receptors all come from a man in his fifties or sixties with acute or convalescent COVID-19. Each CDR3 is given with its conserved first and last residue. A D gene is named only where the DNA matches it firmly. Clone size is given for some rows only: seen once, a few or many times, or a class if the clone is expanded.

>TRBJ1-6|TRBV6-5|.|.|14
TGTGCCAGCAGTCCCGGCAGCGGTAATTCACCCCTCCACTTT
CASSPGSGNSPLHF
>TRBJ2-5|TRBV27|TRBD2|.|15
TGTGCCAGCAGAGAATTAGCGGGAGGTGGGCAGACCCAGTACTTC
CASRELAGGGQTQYF
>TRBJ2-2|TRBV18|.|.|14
TGTGCCAGCTCACCAGACCAGGGAGGCGGGGAGCTGTTTTTT
CASSPDQGGGELFF
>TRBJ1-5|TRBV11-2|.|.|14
TGTGCCAGCAGCTTAGACTCGAACGGTCAGCCCCAGCATTTT
CASSLDSNGQPQHF
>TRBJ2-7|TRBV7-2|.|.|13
TGTGCCAGCAGCAGGGGCAGTACCTACGAGCAGTACTTC
CASSRGSTYEQYF
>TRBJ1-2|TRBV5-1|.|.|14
TGCGCCAGCAGCTTGAGGGGCGGAGACTATGGCTACACCTTC
CASSLRGGDYGYTF
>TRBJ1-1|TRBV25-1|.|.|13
TGTGCCAGCAGTGAATATCCGGGGAGGGGAGCTTTCTTT
CASSEYPGRGAFF
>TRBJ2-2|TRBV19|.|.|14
TGTGCCACGGATCAAGGGGCGAACACCGGGGAGCTGTTTTTT
CATDQGANTGELFF
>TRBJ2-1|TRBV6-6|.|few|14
TGTGCCAGCAGTTACTCGCAGGGGTCGGCGAGGCAGTTCTTC
CASSYSQGSARQFF
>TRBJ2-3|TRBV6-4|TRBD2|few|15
TGTGCCAGCAGTGAGGCTAGCGGGAGAACAGATACGCAGTATTTT
CASSEASGRTDTQYF
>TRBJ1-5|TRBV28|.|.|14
TGTGCCAGCAGTTTAGCAGGGGCAGATCAGCCCCAGCATTTT
CASSLAGADQPQHF
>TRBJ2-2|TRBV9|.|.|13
TGTGCCAGCAGCGGGACACTCACCGGGGAGCTGTTTTTT
CASSGTLTGELFF
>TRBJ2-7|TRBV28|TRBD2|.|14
TGTGCCAGCACCCTTAGCGGGAGGGGAGACGAGCAGTACTTC
CASTLSGRGDEQYF
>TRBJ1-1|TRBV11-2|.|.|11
TGTGCCAGCAGCTTACTCGGGGAAGCTTTCTTT
CASSLLGEAFF
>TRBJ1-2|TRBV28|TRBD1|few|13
TGTGCCAGCAGCCGGGACAGGGGTCGCGGCTACACCTTC
CASSRDRGRGYTF
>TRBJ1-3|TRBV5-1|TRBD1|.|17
TGCGCCAGCAGCTTGGGAGGACACCCGACAGGGGGAAACACCATATATTTT
CASSLGGHPTGGNTIYF
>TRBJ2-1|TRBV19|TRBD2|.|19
TGTGCCAGTAGTGTCTCCCTCTGGACTAGCGGGAGAAACTACAATGAGCAGTTCTTC
CASSVSLWTSGRNYNEQFF
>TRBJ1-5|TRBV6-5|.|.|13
TGTGCCAGCAGACTAAATGGAAATCAGCCCCAGCATTTT
CASRLNGNQPQHF
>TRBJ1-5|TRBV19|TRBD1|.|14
TGTGCCAGTAGGTTCGGGACAGCTAATCAGCCCCAGCATTTT
CASRFGTANQPQHF
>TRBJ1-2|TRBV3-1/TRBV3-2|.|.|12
TGTGCCAGCAGCCTGCAGGGGAATGGCTACACCTTC
CASSLQGNGYTF
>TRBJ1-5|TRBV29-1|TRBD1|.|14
TGCAGCGTCGGGGACAGTTGGAGCAATCAGCCCCAGCATTTT
CSVGDSWSNQPQHF
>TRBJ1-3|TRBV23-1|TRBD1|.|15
TGCGCCAGAACCGGGACAGGGCGGGCTTGGAACACCATATATTTT
CARTGTGRAWNTIYF
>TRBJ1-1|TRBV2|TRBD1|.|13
TGTGCCAGCAGTGAGGACAGGGTCGTGATCAATGTCTTT
CASSEDRVVINVF
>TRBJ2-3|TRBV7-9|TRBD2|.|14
TGTGCCAGCAGCCGTAGCGGGGACTGGGATACGCAGTATTTT
CASSRSGDWDTQYF
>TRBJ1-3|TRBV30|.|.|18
TGTGCCTGGAGTGTCCTGCGTATCCTTGGGCCCTCTGGAAACACCATATATTTT
CAWSVLRILGPSGNTIYF
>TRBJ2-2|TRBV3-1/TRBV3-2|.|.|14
TGTGCCAGCAGCCTCACAGGGTTTACCGGGGAGCTGTTTTTT
CASSLTGFTGELFF
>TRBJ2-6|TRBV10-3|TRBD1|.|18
TGTGCCATCAGTGGGTTGGGACAGGGCCCCTCTGGGGCCAACGTCCTAACTTTC
CAISGLGQGPSGANVLTF
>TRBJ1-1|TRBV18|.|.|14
TGTGCCAGCTCCCTCGGAAGGGGGTACACTGAAGCTTTCTTT
CASSLGRGYTEAFF
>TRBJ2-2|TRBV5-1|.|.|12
TGCGCCAGCAGCTTGGGCGTCGGGGAGCTGTTTTTT
CASSLGVGELFF
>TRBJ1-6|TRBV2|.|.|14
TGTGCCAGCAGTGAACGTGTGGAGAATTCACCCCTCCACTTT
CASSERVENSPLHF
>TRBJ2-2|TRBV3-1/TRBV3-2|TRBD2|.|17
TGTGCCAGCAGAACTTCGGGACTAGCGGGAATCGCCGGGGAGCTGTTTTTT
CASRTSGLAGIAGELFF
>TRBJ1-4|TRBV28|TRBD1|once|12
TGTGCCAGCAACGAGAGATCAGGGGGTGTACTTTTT
CASNERSGGVLF
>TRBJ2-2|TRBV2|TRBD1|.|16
TGTGCCAGCAGTTTTTACGGGACAGGGAGAGGCGGGGAGCTGTTTTTT
CASSFYGTGRGGELFF
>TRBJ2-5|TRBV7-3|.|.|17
TGTGCCAGCAGCTTAACAAGTGGTGCGGGTATCCAAGAGACCCAGTACTTC
CASSLTSGAGIQETQYF
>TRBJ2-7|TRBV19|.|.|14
TGTGCCAGTAGTATAGCGAGGGACTCCGGCGAGCAGTACTTC
CASSIARDSGEQYF
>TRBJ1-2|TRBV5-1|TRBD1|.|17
TGCGCCAGCAGCTTGGGGGACAGGTCGATGTCTAACTATGGCTACACCTTC
CASSLGDRSMSNYGYTF
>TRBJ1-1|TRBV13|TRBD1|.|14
TGTGCCAGCAGCCCACAGGGGGAGAACACTGAAGCTTTCTTT
CASSPQGENTEAFF
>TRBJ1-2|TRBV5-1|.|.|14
TGCGCCAGCAGCTTGGACCGCGTTAACTATGGCTACACCTTC
CASSLDRVNYGYTF
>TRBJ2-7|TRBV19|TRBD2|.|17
TGTGCCAGTAGTCCCCGGCCCACTAGCGGGGGTGCCTACGAGCAGTACTTC
CASSPRPTSGGAYEQYF
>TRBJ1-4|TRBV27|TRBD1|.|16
TGTGCCAGCAGTTTAACCGGACAGGTTCCTAATGAAAAACTGTTTTTT
CASSLTGQVPNEKLFF
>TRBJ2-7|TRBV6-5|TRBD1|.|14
TGTGCCAGCATCCGCGGGACAGGGGCAGGCGAGCAGTACTTC
CASIRGTGAGEQYF
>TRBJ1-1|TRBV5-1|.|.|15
TGCGCCAGCAGCTTGGTAGGAAGGGGAAGGGGTGAAGCTTTCTTT
CASSLVGRGRGEAFF
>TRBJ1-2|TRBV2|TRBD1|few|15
TGTGCCAGCAGTTCGGCCAGGGGGCGCGGCTATGGCTACACCTTC
CASSSARGRGYGYTF
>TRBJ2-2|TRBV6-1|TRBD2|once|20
TGTGCCAGCAGTGGCAGGCTGAGACTAGCGGGAGGGAGAGACACCGGGGAGCTGTTTTTT
CASSGRLRLAGGRDTGELFF
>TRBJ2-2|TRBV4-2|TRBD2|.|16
TGTGCCAGCAGACTCTCAAGCGGGAGGCCCACCGGGGAGCTGTTTTTT
CASRLSSGRPTGELFF
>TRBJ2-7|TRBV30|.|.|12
TGTGCCTGGAGCCGCCTGGGGGGCGAGCAGTACTTC
CAWSRLGGEQYF
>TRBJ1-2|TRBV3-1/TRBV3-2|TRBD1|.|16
TGTGCCAGCAGCCAAGGTCGGGACAGGGGGATAAATGGCTACACCTTC
CASSQGRDRGINGYTF
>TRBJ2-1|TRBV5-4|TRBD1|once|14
TGTGCCAGCAGCTTGTTCGCAGGGGGCCTTGAGCAGTTCTTC
CASSLFAGGLEQFF
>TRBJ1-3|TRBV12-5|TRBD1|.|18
TGTGCTAGTGGCAGGACTCAGGGGGCAGTGGGCTCTGGAAACACCATATATTTT
CASGRTQGAVGSGNTIYF
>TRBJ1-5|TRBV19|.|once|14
TGTGCCAGTACCGCGGGGGCAGGGGCTCAGCCCCAGCATTTT
CASTAGAGAQPQHF
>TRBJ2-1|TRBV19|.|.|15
TGTGCCAGTAGTATAGCGGGGGGCCTCTACAATGAGCAGTTCTTC
CASSIAGGLYNEQFF
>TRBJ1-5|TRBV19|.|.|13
TGTGCCAGTACTTCAGGGGTAGGTCAGCCCCAGCATTTT
CASTSGVGQPQHF
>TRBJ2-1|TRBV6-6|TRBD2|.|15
TGTGCCAGCAGTTACGCGGGAGGACCCTACAATGAGCAGTTCTTC
CASSYAGGPYNEQFF
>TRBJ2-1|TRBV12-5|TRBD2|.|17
TGTGCTAGTGGTCGAGAGACTAGCGGGATTTCCTACAATGAGCAGTTCTTC
CASGRETSGISYNEQFF
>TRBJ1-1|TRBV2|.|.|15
TGTGCCAGCAGTGCCCTAGGGGGGGCGAACACTGAAGCTTTCTTT
CASSALGGANTEAFF